One TCR beta chain is described in this entry. Its antigen is not identified. The time point: new active TB diagnosis, blood taken before or within 7 days of starting treatment. The table came from immunoSEQ multiplex PCR; TCRdb's copy has only in-frame clones and leaves some out. The sample has over 30,000 clones; around 90% are singletons. This sample was taken from a study of T cells in tuberculosis. Study-level background: Within 7 days of starting treatment, or before, PBMC were stored.

Whole-study results and caveats: Active tuberculosis alpha repertoires lay closer to GMM-specific TCRs than controls'. Active tuberculosis patients had shorter CDR3-alpha; the beta difference was nonsignificant.

Trimming left V 3 bases short and J 1 base short, with 15 bases between. The CDR3 totals 16 residues. CDR1 SGHTA and CDR2 FQGNSA come from the germline V gene. The TCR was taken from an adult with tuberculosis. The sequencing here drew on PBMCs, taken at tuberculosis diagnosis. The gene calls are TRBV7-2 and TRBJ1-1; D perhaps matches TRBD1 (5 bases). The CDR3, as DNA: TGTGCCAGCAGCTTTTATTTTGGGGGAGGGAACACTGAAGCTTTCTTT. This translates into CASSFYFGGGNTEAFF.